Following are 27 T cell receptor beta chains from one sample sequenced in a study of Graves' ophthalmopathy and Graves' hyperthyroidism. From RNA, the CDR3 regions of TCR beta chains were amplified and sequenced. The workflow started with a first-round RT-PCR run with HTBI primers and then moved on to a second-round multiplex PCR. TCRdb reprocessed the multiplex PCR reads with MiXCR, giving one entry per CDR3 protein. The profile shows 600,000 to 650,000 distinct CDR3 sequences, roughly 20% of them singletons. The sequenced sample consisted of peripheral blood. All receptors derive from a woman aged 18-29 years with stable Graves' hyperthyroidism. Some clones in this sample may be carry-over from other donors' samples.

DNA of the CDR3: TGTGCCAGCAGCCCACCGATGGGACAGCACCTCTATGGCTACACCTTC. Amino acids: CASSPPMGQHLYGYTF. The chain employs TRBV9 and TRBJ1-2; TRBD1 matches at 7 bases. In germline, CDR1 is SGDLS, CDR2 YYNGEE. The CDR3 loop spans 16 amino acids. V shed 4 bases, J shed 4 bases, and the junction held 13 bases outside the gene matches.

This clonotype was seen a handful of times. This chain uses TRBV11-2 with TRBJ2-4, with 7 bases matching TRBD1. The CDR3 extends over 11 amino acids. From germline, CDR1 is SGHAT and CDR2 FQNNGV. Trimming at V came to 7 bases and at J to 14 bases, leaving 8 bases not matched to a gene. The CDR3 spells CASTTQGVKYF. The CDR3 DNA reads TGTGCCAGCACCACCCAGGGGGTTAAGTACTTC.

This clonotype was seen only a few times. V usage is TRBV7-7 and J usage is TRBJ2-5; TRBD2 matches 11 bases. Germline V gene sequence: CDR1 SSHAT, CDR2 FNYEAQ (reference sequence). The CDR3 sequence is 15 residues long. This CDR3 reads CASRRGLADQETQYF. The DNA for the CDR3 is TGTGCTAGCCGCAGGGGACTAGCGGACCAAGAGACCCAGTACTTC. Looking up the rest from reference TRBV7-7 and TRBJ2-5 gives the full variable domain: GAGVSQSPRYKVTKRGQDVTLRCDPISSHATLYWYQQALGQGPEFLTYFNYEAQPDKSGLPSDRFSAERPEGSISTLTIQRTEQRDSAMYRCASRRGLADQETQYFGPGTRLLVL.

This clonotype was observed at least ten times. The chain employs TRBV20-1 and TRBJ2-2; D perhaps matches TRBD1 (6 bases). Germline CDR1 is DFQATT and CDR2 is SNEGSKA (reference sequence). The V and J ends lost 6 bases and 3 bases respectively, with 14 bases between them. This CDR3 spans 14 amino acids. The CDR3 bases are TGCAGTGCAGTCGACAGGCCCCACACCGGGGAGCTGTTTTTT. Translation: CSAVDRPHTGELFF.

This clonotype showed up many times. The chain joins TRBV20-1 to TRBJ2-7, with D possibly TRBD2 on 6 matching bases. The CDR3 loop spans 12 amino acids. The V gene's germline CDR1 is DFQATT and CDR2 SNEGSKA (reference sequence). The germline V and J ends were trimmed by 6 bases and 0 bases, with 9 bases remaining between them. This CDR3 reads CSASSASYEQYF. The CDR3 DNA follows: TGCAGTGCCTCTAGCGCCTCCTACGAGCAGTACTTC.

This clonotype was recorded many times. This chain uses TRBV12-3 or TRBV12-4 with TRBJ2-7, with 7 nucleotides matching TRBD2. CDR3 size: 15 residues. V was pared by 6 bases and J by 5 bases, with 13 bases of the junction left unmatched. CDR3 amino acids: CASRFAMGGNHEQYF. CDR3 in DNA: TGTGCCAGCAGATTCGCTATGGGAGGGAACCACGAGCAGTACTTC.

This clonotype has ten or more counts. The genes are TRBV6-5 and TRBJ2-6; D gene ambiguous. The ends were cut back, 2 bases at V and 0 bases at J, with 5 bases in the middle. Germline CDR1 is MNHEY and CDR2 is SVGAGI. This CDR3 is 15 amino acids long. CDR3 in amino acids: CASSYGSSGANVLTF. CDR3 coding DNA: TGTGCCAGCAGTTACGGAAGCTCTGGGGCCAACGTCCTGACTTTC.

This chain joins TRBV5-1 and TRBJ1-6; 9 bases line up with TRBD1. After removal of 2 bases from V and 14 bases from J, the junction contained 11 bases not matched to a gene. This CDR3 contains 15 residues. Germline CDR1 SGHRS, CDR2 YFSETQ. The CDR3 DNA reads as TGCGCCAGCAGCTTAGCCGGGACAGGGAGATCCACCCTCCACTTT. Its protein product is CASSLAGTGRSTLHF. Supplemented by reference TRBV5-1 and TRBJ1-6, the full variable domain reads KAGVTQTPRYLIKTRGQQVTLSCSPISGHRSVSWYQQTPGQGLQFLFEYFSETQRNKGNFPGRFSGRQFSNSRSEMNVSTLELGDSALYLCASSLAGTGRSTLHFGNGTRLTVT.

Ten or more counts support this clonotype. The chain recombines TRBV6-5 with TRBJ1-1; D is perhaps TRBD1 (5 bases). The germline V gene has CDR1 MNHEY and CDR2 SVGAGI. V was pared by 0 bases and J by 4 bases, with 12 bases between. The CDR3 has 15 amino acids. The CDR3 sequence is CASSYSATVGTEAFF. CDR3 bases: TGTGCCAGCAGTTACTCGGCGACAGTTGGCACTGAAGCTTTCTTT.

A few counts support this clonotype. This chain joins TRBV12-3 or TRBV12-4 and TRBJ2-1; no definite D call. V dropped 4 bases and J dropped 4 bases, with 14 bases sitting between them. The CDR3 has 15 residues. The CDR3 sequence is CASSSFGLPYNEQFF. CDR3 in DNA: TGTGCCAGCAGTTCGTTTGGGCTTCCATACAATGAGCAGTTCTTC.

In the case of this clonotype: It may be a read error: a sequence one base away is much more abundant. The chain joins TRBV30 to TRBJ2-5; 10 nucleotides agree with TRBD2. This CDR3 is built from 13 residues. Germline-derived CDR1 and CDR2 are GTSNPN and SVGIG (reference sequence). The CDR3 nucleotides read TGTACCTGGGGTACTAGCGGGGCGGAGACCCAGTACTTC. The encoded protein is CTWGTSGAETQYF.

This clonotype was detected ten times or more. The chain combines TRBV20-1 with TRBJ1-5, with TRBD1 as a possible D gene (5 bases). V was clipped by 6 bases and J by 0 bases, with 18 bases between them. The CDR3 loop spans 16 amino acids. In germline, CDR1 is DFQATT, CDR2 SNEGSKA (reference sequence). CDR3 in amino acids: CSAVGVSSDSNQPQHF. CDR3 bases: TGCAGTGCCGTGGGGGTTTCGTCGGATAGCAATCAGCCCCAGCATTTT.

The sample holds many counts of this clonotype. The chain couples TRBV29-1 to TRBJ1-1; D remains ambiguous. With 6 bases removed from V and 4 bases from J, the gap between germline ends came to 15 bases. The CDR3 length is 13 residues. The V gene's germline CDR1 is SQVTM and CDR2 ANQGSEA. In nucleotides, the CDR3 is TGCAGCGTACCAGGACCCGCGGGCACTGAAGCTTTCTTT. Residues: CSVPGPAGTEAFF.

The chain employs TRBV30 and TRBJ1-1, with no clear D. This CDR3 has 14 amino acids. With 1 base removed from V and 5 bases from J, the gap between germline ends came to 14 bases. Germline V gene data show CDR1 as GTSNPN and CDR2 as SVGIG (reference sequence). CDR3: CAWSASAPRTEAFF. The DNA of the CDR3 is TGTGCCTGGAGTGCCTCCGCCCCAAGAACTGAAGCTTTCTTT.

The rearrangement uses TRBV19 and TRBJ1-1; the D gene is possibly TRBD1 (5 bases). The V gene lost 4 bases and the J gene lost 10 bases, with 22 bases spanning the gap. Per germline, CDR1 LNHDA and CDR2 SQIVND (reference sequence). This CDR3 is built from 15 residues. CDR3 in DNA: TGTGCCAGTAGTACCCGGGATTTGGGGGGAGTAGGAGCTTTCTTT. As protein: CASSTRDLGGVGAFF.

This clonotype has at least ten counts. The CDR3 loop reads CASSLAVEIPGKAFF. CDR3 nucleotide sequence: TGTGCCAGCAGCTTAGCTGTAGAAATTCCTGGGAAAGCTTTCTTT. V and J are TRBV7-2 and TRBJ1-1; D is unresolved. This CDR3 is 15 amino acids long. The ends were cut back, 0 bases at V and 9 bases at J, with 17 bases in the middle. Germline-derived CDR1 and CDR2 are SGHTA and FQGNSA.

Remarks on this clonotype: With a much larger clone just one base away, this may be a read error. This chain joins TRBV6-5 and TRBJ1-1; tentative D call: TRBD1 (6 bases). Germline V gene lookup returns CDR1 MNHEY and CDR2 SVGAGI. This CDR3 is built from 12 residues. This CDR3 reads CASSYTGTEACF. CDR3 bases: TGTGCCAGCAGTTACACAGGGACTGAAGCTTGCTTT.

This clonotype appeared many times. The CDR3 region has the DNA TGTGCCAGCATAGACGTCGGGAGTTACACCGGGGAGCTGTTTTTT. Its translation: CASIDVGSYTGELFF. The V call is TRBV6-1, the J call TRBJ2-2; tentative D call: TRBD2 (6 bases). Germline lookup yields CDR1 MNHNS and CDR2 SASEGT. CDR3 length equals 15 residues. The V end lost 7 bases, the J end lost 3 bases, and 15 bases lay between the germline ends.

Here the CDR3 reads CATSDFNDQPQHF. CDR3 bases: TGTGCCACCAGTGATTTTAACGATCAGCCCCAGCATTTT. The chain has TRBV24-1 and TRBJ1-5; D gene unclear. The length of the CDR3 is 13 residues. From germline, CDR1 is KGHDR and CDR2 SFDVKD. Trimming took 1 base from V and 5 from J, leaving 5 bases between them.

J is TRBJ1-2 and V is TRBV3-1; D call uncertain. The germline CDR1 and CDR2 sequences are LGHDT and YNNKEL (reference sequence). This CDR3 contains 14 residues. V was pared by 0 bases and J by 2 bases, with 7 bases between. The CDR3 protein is CASSQDAGNYGYTF. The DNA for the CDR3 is TGTGCCAGCAGCCAAGATGCAGGAAACTATGGCTACACCTTC.

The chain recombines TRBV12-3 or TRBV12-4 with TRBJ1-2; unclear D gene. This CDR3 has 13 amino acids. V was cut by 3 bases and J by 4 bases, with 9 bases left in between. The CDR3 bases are TGTGCCAGCAGTTTCCGCCCCTTCTATGGCTACACCTTC. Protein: CASSFRPFYGYTF.

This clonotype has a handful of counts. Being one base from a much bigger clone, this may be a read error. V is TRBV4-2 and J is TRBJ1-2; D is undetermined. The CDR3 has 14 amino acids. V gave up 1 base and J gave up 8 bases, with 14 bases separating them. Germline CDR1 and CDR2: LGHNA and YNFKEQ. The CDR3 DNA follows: TGTGCCAGCAGCCAAGGCGCGGCAGCAGTAGGCTACACCTTC. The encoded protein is CASSQGAAAVGYTF.

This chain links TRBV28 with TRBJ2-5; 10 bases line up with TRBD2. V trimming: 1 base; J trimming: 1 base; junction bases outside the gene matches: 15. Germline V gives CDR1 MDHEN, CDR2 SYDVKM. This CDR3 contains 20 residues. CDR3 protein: CASSLSGRLAGRRPQETQYF. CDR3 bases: TGTGCCAGCAGTTTATCGGGTCGACTAGCGGGCCGCCGGCCCCAAGAGACCCAGTACTTC. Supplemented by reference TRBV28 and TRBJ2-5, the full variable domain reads DVKVTQSSRYLVKRTGEKVFLECVQDMDHENMFWYRQDPGLGLRLIYFSYDVKMKEKGDIPEGYSVSREKKERFSLILESASTNQTSMYLCASSLSGRLAGRRPQETQYFGPGTRLLVL.

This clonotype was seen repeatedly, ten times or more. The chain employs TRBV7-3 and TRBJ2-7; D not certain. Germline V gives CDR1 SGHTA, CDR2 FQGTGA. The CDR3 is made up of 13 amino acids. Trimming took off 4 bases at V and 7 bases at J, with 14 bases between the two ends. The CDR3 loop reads CASSWVGSVEQYF. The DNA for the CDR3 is TGTGCCAGCAGCTGGGTCGGTTCCGTGGAGCAGTACTTC. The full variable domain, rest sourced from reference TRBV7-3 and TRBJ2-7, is GAGVSQTPSNKVTEKGKYVELRCDPISGHTALYWYRQSLGQGPEFLIYFQGTGAADDSGLPNDRFFAVRPEGSVSTLKIQRTERGDSAVYLCASSWVGSVEQYFGPGTRLTVT.

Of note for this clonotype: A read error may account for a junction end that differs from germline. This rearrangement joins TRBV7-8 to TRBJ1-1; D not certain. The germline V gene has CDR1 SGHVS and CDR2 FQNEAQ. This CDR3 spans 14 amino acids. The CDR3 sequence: CAISLWVGNTEAFF. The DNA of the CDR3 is TGTGCCATCAGCTTATGGGTCGGGAACACTGAAGCCTTCTTT.

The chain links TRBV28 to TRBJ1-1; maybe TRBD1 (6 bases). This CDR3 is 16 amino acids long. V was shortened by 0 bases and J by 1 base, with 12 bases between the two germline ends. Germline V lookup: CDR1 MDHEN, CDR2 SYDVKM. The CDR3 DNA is TGTGCCAGCAGTTTATGGTCCCTCAGGGGGAACACTGAAGCTTTCTTT. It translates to CASSLWSLRGNTEAFF.

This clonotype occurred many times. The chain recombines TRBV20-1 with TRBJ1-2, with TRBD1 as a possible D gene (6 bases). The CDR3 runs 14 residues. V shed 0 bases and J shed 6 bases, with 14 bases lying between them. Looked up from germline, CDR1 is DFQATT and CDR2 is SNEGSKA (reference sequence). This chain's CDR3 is CSARDLRGGDGYTF. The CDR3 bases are TGCAGTGCTAGAGATCTCAGAGGGGGGGATGGCTACACCTTC.